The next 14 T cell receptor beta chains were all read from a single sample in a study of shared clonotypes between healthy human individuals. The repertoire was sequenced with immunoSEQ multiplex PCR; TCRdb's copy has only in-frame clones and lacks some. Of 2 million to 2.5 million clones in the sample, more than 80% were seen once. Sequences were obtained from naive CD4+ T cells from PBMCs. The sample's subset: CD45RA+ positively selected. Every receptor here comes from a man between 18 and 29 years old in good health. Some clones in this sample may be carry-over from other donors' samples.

The CDR3 protein is CASSADRGFYNEQFF. Here the CDR3 DNA reads TGTGCCAGCAGCGCCGACAGGGGCTTTTACAATGAGCAGTTCTTC. The chain combines TRBV2 with TRBJ2-1; 8 nucleotides align to TRBD1. Germline loops: CDR1 SNHLY, CDR2 FYNNEI. V dropped 6 bases and J dropped 4; count of bases not matched to a gene: 8. This CDR3 comprises 15 residues.

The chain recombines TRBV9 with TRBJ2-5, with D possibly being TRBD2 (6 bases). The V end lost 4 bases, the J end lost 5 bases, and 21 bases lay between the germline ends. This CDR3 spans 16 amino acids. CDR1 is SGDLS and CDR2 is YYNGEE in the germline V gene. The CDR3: CASSPRTGLWVETQYF. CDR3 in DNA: TGTGCCAGCAGCCCGCGGACGGGACTTTGGGTGGAGACCCAGTACTTC.

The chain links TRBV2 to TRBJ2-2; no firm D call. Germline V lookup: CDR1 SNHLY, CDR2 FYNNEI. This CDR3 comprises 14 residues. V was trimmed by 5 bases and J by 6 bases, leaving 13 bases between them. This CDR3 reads CASSPWGGAGELFF. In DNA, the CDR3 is TGTGCCAGCAGTCCATGGGGTGGGGCCGGGGAGCTGTTTTTT.

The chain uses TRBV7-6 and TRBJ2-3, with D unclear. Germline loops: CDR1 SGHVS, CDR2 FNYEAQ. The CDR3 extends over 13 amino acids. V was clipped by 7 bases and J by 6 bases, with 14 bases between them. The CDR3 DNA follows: TGTGCCAGCACCGATCCCACCCTGGATACGCAGTATTTT. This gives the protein CASTDPTLDTQYF.

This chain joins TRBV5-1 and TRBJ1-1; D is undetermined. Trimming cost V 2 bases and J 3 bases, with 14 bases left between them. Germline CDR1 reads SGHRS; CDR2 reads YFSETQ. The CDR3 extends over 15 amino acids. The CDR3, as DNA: TGCGCCAGCAGCTTAGGGTCGGGATGGGACACTGAAGCTTTCTTT. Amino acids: CASSLGSGWDTEAFF.

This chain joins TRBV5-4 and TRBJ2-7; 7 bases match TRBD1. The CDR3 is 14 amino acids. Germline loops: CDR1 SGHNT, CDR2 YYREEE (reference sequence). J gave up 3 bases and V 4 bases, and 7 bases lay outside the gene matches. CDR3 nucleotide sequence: TGTGCCAGCAGCCTGGAGGCAGGGGGCTACGAGCAGTACTTC. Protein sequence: CASSLEAGGYEQYF.

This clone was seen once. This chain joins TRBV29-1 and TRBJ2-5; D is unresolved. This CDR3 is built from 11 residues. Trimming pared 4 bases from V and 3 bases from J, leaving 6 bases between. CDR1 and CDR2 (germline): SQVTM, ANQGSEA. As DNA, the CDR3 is TGCAGCGTTGCCGGAAAAGAGACCCAGTACTTC. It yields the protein CSVAGKETQYF.

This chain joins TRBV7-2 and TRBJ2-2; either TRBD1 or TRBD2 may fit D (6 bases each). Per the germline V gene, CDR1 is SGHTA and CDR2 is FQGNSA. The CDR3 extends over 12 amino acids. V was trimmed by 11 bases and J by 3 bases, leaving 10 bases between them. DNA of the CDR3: TGTGCCGCAGGGGACTACACCGGGGAGCTGTTTTTT. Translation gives CAAGDYTGELFF.

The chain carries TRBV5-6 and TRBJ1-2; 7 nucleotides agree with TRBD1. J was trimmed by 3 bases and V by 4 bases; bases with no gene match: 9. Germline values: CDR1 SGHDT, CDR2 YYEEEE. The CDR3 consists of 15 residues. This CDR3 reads CASSRRQGGYYGYTF. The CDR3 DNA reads TGTGCCAGCAGCCGCCGACAGGGAGGGTACTATGGCTACACCTTC.

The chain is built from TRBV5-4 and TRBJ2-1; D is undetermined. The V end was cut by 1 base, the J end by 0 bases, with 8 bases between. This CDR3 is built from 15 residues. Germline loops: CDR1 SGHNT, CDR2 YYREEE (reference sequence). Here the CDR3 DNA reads TGTGCCAGCAGCTTGAGGGCGAGCTCCTACAATGAGCAGTTCTTC. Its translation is CASSLRASSYNEQFF.

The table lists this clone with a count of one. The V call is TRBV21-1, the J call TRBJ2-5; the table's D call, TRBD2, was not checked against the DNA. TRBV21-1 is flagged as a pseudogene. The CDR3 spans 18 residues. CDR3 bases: TGTGCCAGCAGCAAAGGCGGGGTAAGCGGGAGATGGGGAGAGACCCAGTACTTC. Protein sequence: CASSKGGVSGRWGETQYF.

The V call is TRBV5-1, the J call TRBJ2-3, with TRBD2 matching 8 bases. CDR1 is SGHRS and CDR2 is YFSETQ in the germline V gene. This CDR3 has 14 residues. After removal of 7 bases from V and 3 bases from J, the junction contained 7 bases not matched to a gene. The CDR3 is CASVVGGATDTQYF. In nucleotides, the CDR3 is TGCGCCAGCGTCGTCGGGGGGGCGACAGATACGCAGTATTTT.

In DNA, the CDR3 is TGTGCCAGCATCCTTGGGGAGGGCCTCAATCAGCCCCAGCATTTT. Its protein product is CASILGEGLNQPQHF. The chain recombines TRBV2 with TRBJ1-5, with unresolved D. Germline assignment: CDR1 SNHLY and CDR2 FYNNEI. The CDR3 loop spans 15 amino acids. Deletions cut 7 bases from V and 3 bases from J, with 16 bases between.

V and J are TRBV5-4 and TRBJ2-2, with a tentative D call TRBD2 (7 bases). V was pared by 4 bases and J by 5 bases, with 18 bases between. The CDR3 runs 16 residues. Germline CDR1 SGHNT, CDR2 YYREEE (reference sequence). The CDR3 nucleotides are TGTGCCAGCAGCCCCCGGGGGGCGGGAGCAACCGGGGAGCTGTTTTTT. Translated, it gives CASSPRGAGATGELFF.